One and the same sample provided the 14 T cell receptor beta chains below, sequenced in a study of OX40 agonist ivuxolimab in advanced cancers. Produced via immunoSEQ multiplex PCR; TCRdb's table is partial and in-frame only. This table has about 28,000 clones, approximately 88% appearing once. Sequencing was performed on CD4+ or CD8+ T cells sorted from blood, taken in a trial of the OX40 agonist ivuxolimab. The receptor source for this set is an adult with an advanced solid tumor such as melanoma, head and neck, liver or kidney cancer.

V is TRBV2 and J is TRBJ2-3; the D is unclear. CDR1 and CDR2 (germline): SNHLY, FYNNEI. Trimming pared 6 bases from V and 5 bases from J, leaving 12 bases between. The CDR3 sequence is 13 residues long. CDR3 amino acids: CASSGQDLDTQYF. Here the CDR3 DNA reads TGTGCCAGCAGCGGGCAGGATCTAGATACGCAGTATTTT.

A few counts support this clone. CDR3 sequence reads: CASSQDRGNQPQHF. Written as DNA, the CDR3 is TGCGCCAGCAGCCAAGATCGGGGCAATCAGCCCCAGCATTTT. The chain is built from TRBV4-3 and TRBJ1-5; no reliable D call. This CDR3 spans 14 amino acids. CDR1 LGHNA and CDR2 YSLEER come from the germline V gene. V lost 0 bases and J lost 2, with 5 bases in between.

The chain recombines TRBV6-1 with TRBJ2-2; D ambiguous. Per the germline V gene, CDR1 is MNHNS and CDR2 is SASEGT. The CDR3 loop spans 12 amino acids. Trimming removed 3 bases at V and 6 bases at J, with 5 bases between. In DNA, the CDR3 is TGTGCCAGCAGTGACAGCCCCGGGGAGCTGTTTTTT. Translated, it gives CASSDSPGELFF.

The rearrangement joins TRBV6-5 to TRBJ2-1; D may be TRBD1 or TRBD2 (5 bases each). V lost 2 bases and J lost 4, with 6 bases in between. Looked up from germline, CDR1 is MNHEY and CDR2 is SVGAGI. This CDR3 has 13 residues. CDR3: CASSYGTYNEQFF. CDR3 DNA sequence: TGTGCCAGCAGTTACGGGACGTACAATGAGCAGTTCTTC.

In this sample, this clone turned up once. The chain uses TRBV4-1 and TRBJ2-1; D remains unclear. The CDR3 runs 11 residues. V was pared by 1 base and J by 10 bases, with 5 bases between. Germline CDR1 MGHRA, CDR2 YSYEKL. As DNA, the CDR3 is TGCGCCAGCAGCCAAGCCGGAGAGCAGTTCTTC. Translation gives CASSQAGEQFF.

This clone was seen a single time. DNA for the CDR3: TGTGCCAGCAGCAAAGCAGGGCGGGAGGGTACCTACGAGCAGTACTTC. This codes for CASSKAGREGTYEQYF. The chain uses TRBV21-1 and TRBJ2-7; TRBD2, the table's D call, lacks a check against the DNA. TRBV21-1 is a recognized pseudogene. The CDR3 contains 16 residues.

This chain links TRBV6-5 with TRBJ1-6, with D perhaps TRBD1 (5 bases). Trimming left V 5 bases short and J 7 bases short, with 15 bases between. Per the germline V gene, CDR1 is MNHEY and CDR2 is SVGAGI. CDR3 length: 15 residues. The chain's CDR3 is CASSAGSGGNSPLHF. The CDR3 region has the DNA TGTGCCAGCAGTGCAGGGAGTGGGGGGAATTCACCCCTCCACTTT.

The sample holds one count of this clone. The chain couples TRBV5-1 to TRBJ2-3; TRBD2 matches 12 bases. The CDR3 covers 17 residues. V was pared by 4 bases and J by 8 bases, with 14 bases of the junction left unmatched. Germline V gives CDR1 SGHRS, CDR2 YFSETQ. The CDR3 reads CASSVTGLAGVEGTQYF. The CDR3 DNA is TGCGCCAGCAGCGTGACGGGACTAGCGGGTGTCGAGGGTACGCAGTATTTT.

This rearrangement joins TRBV21-1 to TRBJ2-7; the tabulated D call, TRBD2, remains unverified against the DNA. TRBV21-1 is a recognized pseudogene. The CDR3 contains 18 residues. The CDR3 spells CASSLGLARQTPSYEQYF. DNA for the CDR3: TGTGCCAGCAGCCTTGGACTAGCGCGCCAGACCCCATCCTACGAGCAGTACTTC.

This rearrangement joins TRBV4-1 to TRBJ2-5, with no clear D. The CDR3 is 16 residues long. V dropped 4 bases and J dropped 4 bases, with 19 bases sitting between them. Germline V gene sequence: CDR1 MGHRA, CDR2 YSYEKL. The CDR3 DNA is TGCGCCAGCAGCCGACGAATGCAGGATGTAAGAGAGACCCAGTACTTC. This codes for CASSRRMQDVRETQYF.

The genes are TRBV5-4 and TRBJ1-5; D unclear. Germline V lookup: CDR1 SGHNT, CDR2 YYREEE (reference sequence). V lost 3 bases, J lost 2 bases, and 9 bases lay in between. The CDR3 runs to 14 residues. CDR3 coding DNA: TGTGCCAGCAGCTCTATAGGAGGCAATCAGCCCCAGCATTTT. Its translation is CASSSIGGNQPQHF.

This chain joins TRBV4-3 and TRBJ1-2; 7 bases line up with TRBD1. With V trimmed by 2 bases and J by 0 bases, 6 bases remained unmatched. The CDR3 runs to 16 residues. Germline V gene data show CDR1 as LGHNA and CDR2 as YSLEER. Written as DNA, the CDR3 is TGCGCCAGCAGCCAAATTAGGGACAGCGCTAACTATGGCTACACCTTC. Translating gives CASSQIRDSANYGYTF.

CDR3 residues: CASSEGGLGAETQYF. The CDR3 DNA reads TGTGCCAGCAGTGAAGGAGGACTAGGGGCCGAGACCCAGTACTTC. The J gene is TRBJ2-5, the V gene TRBV6-1; TRBD2 aligns across 7 bases. The germline gives CDR1 MNHNS, CDR2 SASEGT. Unmatched junction bases numbered 7, after V lost 1 base and J lost 5 bases. The CDR3 extends over 15 amino acids.

This clone appeared a single time. The V and J genes are TRBV29-1 and TRBJ1-2; 7 positions match TRBD1. CDR3 size: 14 residues. Germline-derived CDR1 and CDR2 are SQVTM and ANQGSEA. Germline trimming cut 0 bases from V and 8 bases from J; bases unmatched to any gene: 9. CDR3 amino acids: CSVEEVGRGGGYTF. DNA for the CDR3: TGCAGCGTTGAAGAAGTGGGCAGAGGGGGCGGCTACACCTTC.